The 24 T cell receptor beta chains below were found in one sample sequenced in a study of radiation and T cells in renal cell carcinoma. Produced via immunoSEQ multiplex PCR; TCRdb's table is partial and in-frame only. This table holds 150,000 or so clones, roughly 90% found once. Described time point: baseline pretreatment blood. Sample treatment: 15 Gy SBRT to primary tumor, nephrectomy 4 weeks later. The source was blood, collected from a patient whose treatment included radiotherapy and nephrectomy. Receptors originate from a woman aged 65 to 85 with renal cell carcinoma.

A single count supports this clone. The rearrangement joins TRBV20-1 to TRBJ2-7; D not resolved. The V end lost 1 base, the J end lost 12 bases, and 13 bases lay between the germline ends. CDR1 and CDR2 from the germline V gene are DFQATT and SNEGSKA (reference sequence). The CDR3 is 11 amino acids. The CDR3 is CSARGVGRVYF. CDR3 bases: TGCAGTGCTAGAGGGGTCGGCCGAGTGTACTTC.

The genes are TRBV5-1 and TRBJ1-1, with D tentatively TRBD1 (6 bases). This CDR3 spans 18 amino acids. The ends were cut back, 0 bases at V and 2 bases at J, with 20 bases in the middle. The germline CDR1 and CDR2 sequences are SGHRS and YFSETQ. The chain's CDR3 is CASSLAPSQDRYNTEAFF. The CDR3 nucleotides are TGCGCCAGCAGCTTGGCTCCTTCACAGGACAGATACAACACTGAAGCTTTCTTT.

The chain carries TRBV27 and TRBJ1-6; the match to TRBD1 covers 9 bases. CDR1 and CDR2 from the germline V gene are MNHEY and SMNVEV (reference sequence). The CDR3 is 15 amino acids. After removal of 7 bases from V and 10 bases from J, the junction contained 11 bases not matched to a gene. CDR3 residues: CASTHRDRVFSPLHF. For the CDR3, the DNA is TGTGCCAGCACACACCGGGACAGGGTTTTCTCACCCCTCCACTTT.

V usage is TRBV7-9 and J usage is TRBJ2-7; tentative D call: TRBD2 (6 bases). Deletions cut 3 bases from V and 7 bases from J, with 13 bases between. CDR3 length: 13 residues. Germline lookup yields CDR1 SEHNR and CDR2 FQNEAQ (reference sequence). The CDR3 region is CASSLGGAGEQYF. For the CDR3, the DNA is TGTGCCAGCAGCTTGGGTGGGGCGGGGGAGCAGTACTTC.

This clone was picked up a small number of times. J is TRBJ1-6 and V is TRBV6-1; a weak D match, TRBD1 (6 bases). The CDR3 is made up of 16 amino acids. The germline V and J ends were trimmed by 4 bases and 7 bases, with 17 bases remaining between them. Germline lookup yields CDR1 MNHNS and CDR2 SASEGT. The CDR3 is CASSGRTVTANSPLHF. The CDR3 DNA follows: TGTGCCAGCAGTGGCCGGACAGTGACGGCCAATTCACCCCTCCACTTT.

The chain employs TRBV29-1 and TRBJ1-1; D is ambiguous. The CDR3 is made up of 12 amino acids. The germline V gene has CDR1 SQVTM and CDR2 ANQGSEA. Deletions cut 1 base from V and 1 base from J, with 4 bases between. CDR3 bases: TGCAGCGTTGAAGGGAAGAACACTGAAGCTTTCTTT. Encoded protein: CSVEGKNTEAFF.

This rearrangement joins TRBV13 to TRBJ2-6, with unresolved D. Looked up from germline, CDR1 is PRHDT and CDR2 is FYEKMQ (reference sequence). This CDR3 is 15 amino acids long. The V end lost 3 bases, the J end lost 0 bases, and 6 bases lay between the germline ends. CDR3 coding DNA: TGTGCCAGCAGCTTTTCAATCTCTGGGGCCAACGTCCTGACTTTC. Residues: CASSFSISGANVLTF.

This chain uses TRBV5-5 with TRBJ2-7, with 8 bases aligning to TRBD2. CDR1 is SGHKS, CDR2 YYEKEE, per germline (reference sequence). The CDR3 extends over 14 amino acids. Trimming at V came to 0 bases and at J to 3 bases, leaving 2 bases not matched to a gene. The CDR3 protein is CASSLGLASYEQYF. The CDR3 nucleotides are TGTGCCAGCAGCTTGGGACTAGCGAGCTACGAGCAGTACTTC.

The chain couples TRBV7-8 to TRBJ1-2; TRBD1 might be the D (5 bases). The CDR3 consists of 13 residues. Germline CDR1 and CDR2: SGHVS and FQNEAQ. The V gene lost 5 bases and the J gene lost 4 bases, with 11 bases spanning the gap. The CDR3: CASSADSLYGYTF. The CDR3 DNA follows: TGTGCCAGCAGCGCTGACAGTCTCTATGGCTACACCTTC.

The J gene is TRBJ1-2, the V gene TRBV30; 10 bases agree with TRBD1. V lost 4 bases, J lost 4 bases, and 3 bases stayed unmatched. The CDR3 is 13 residues long. Germline CDR1 and CDR2: GTSNPN and SVGIG (reference sequence). Here the CDR3 reads CAWTDRGSYGYTF. Here the CDR3 DNA reads TGTGCCTGGACGGACAGGGGGAGCTATGGCTACACCTTC.

This chain uses TRBV30 with TRBJ2-2; 8 bases line up with TRBD2. The V gene's germline CDR1 is GTSNPN and CDR2 SVGIG (reference sequence). Trimming removed 2 bases from V and 6 bases from J; junction bases left unmatched: 11. This CDR3 is built from 16 residues. CDR3 nucleotide sequence: TGTGCCTGGAGTAAGAAGCGGGGGAGCCCCCCCGGGGAGCTGTTTTTT. The encoded protein is CAWSKKRGSPPGELFF. The variable domain in full, completed from reference TRBV30 and TRBJ2-2, reads SQTIHQWPATLVQPVGSPLSLECTVEGTSNPNLYWYRQAAGRGLQLLFYSVGIGQISSEVPQNLSASRPQDRQFILSSKKLLLSDSGFYLCAWSKKRGSPPGELFFGEGSRLTVL.

The chain employs TRBV5-1 and TRBJ2-5, with 10 bases aligning to TRBD2. J lost 5 bases, V lost 4 bases, and 8 bases had no gene match. The germline V gene encodes CDR1 SGHRS and CDR2 YFSETQ. The CDR3 extends over 15 amino acids. CDR3 amino acids: CASSLGQGLAETQYF. As DNA, the CDR3 is TGCGCCAGCAGCCTCGGACAGGGACTAGCGGAGACCCAGTACTTC.

The chain uses TRBV5-1 and TRBJ2-1; TRBD2 matches 16 bases. The V gene end was trimmed by 4 bases and the J gene end by 7 bases; junction bases not matched to a gene: 2. CDR3 length: 15 residues. Looked up from germline, CDR1 is SGHRS and CDR2 is YFSETQ. In DNA form, the CDR3 reads TGCGCCAGCAGCCCGGGACTAGCGGGGGGGAATGAGCAGTTCTTC. This codes for CASSPGLAGGNEQFF.

V gene TRBV30 combines with J gene TRBJ2-1, with D tentatively TRBD2 (6 bases). V lost 3 bases to trimming and J lost 5 bases, with 20 bases between them. Per the germline V gene, CDR1 is GTSNPN and CDR2 is SVGIG (reference sequence). The CDR3 extends over 16 amino acids. CDR3 protein: CAWSLPGLRVNNEQFF. The CDR3 DNA reads TGTGCCTGGAGCCTCCCGGGACTTAGGGTGAACAATGAGCAGTTCTTC.

This clone has only one observation. The chain is built from TRBV7-2 and TRBJ2-6; 7 positions agree with TRBD1. V trimming: 1 base; J trimming: 0 bases; junction bases outside the gene matches: 9. Germline-derived CDR1 and CDR2 are SGHTA and FQGNSA. The CDR3 totals 19 residues. CDR3 amino acids: CASSLDVTGIFSGANVLTF. The CDR3 DNA reads as TGTGCCAGCAGCTTAGACGTGACAGGGATCTTCTCTGGGGCCAACGTCCTGACTTTC.

The V call is TRBV5-1, the J call TRBJ1-4; TRBD1 aligns across 8 bases. The CDR3 extends over 14 amino acids. With V trimmed by 4 bases and J by 7 bases, 6 bases remained unmatched. From germline, CDR1 is SGHRS and CDR2 YFSETQ. The CDR3 region has the DNA TGCGCCAGCAGCGCTCAGGGGGCTAGTGAAAAACTGTTTTTT. Its translation is CASSAQGASEKLFF.

The chain's CDR3 is CASWAQGPSYEAFF. The CDR3 coding sequence is TGTGCCAGCTGGGCACAGGGCCCGTCCTATGAAGCTTTCTTT. This chain links TRBV19 with TRBJ1-1, with a weak D call TRBD1 (6 bases). V lost 9 bases and J 7 bases, leaving 21 bases between the germline ends. Germline V gene sequence: CDR1 LNHDA, CDR2 SQIVND (reference sequence). The CDR3 length is 14 residues.

This chain connects TRBV15 to TRBJ2-5, with a possible D match to TRBD2 (6 bases). Germline assignment: CDR1 LNHNV and CDR2 YYDKDF (reference sequence). The CDR3 loop spans 15 amino acids. The germline V and J ends were trimmed by 0 bases and 4 bases, with 12 bases remaining between them. The CDR3 nucleotides are TGTGCCACCAGCAGAGATCCGGGGGAACGAGAGACCCAGTACTTC. Its protein product is CATSRDPGERETQYF. Full variable domain (rest looked up from reference TRBV15 and TRBJ2-5): DAMVIQNPRYQVTQFGKPVTLSCSQTLNHNVMYWYQQKSSQAPKLLFHYYDKDFNNEADTPDNFQSRRPNTSFCFLDIRSPGLGDTAMYLCATSRDPGERETQYFGPGTRLLVL.

V is TRBV7-3 and J is TRBJ2-3; TRBD2 matches 10 bases. Trimming took 2 bases from V and 2 from J; bases not matched to a gene: 10. Germline CDR1 is SGHTA and CDR2 is FQGTGA. The CDR3 sequence is 18 residues long. As DNA, the CDR3 is TGTGCCAGCAGCTTATGGCCTAGCGGGGGAGCAAACACAGATACGCAGTATTTT. Translated, it gives CASSLWPSGGANTDTQYF.

The chain has TRBV6-5 and TRBJ1-5; a weak D match, TRBD1 (5 bases). V lost 4 bases, J lost 5 bases, and 9 bases lay in between. The germline V gene has CDR1 MNHEY and CDR2 SVGAGI. The CDR3 covers 13 residues. CDR3 in amino acids: CASSLLGDQPQHF. DNA for the CDR3: TGTGCCAGCAGTTTGTTAGGGGATCAGCCCCAGCATTTT.

This rearrangement joins TRBV11-3 to TRBJ1-1, with D tentatively TRBD1 (6 bases). From germline, CDR1 is SGHNT and CDR2 YENEEA. The CDR3 length is 14 residues. Trimming shortened V by 5 bases and J by 2 bases, and 12 bases separated the two germline ends. CDR3 nucleotides: TGTGCCAGCAGCGCCCCACAGGGCAACACTGAAGCTTTCTTT. It encodes CASSAPQGNTEAFF.

The chain joins TRBV9 to TRBJ2-6; 7 nucleotides align to TRBD2. The V gene's germline CDR1 is SGDLS and CDR2 YYNGEE. This CDR3 has 14 residues. The V segment lost 3 bases and the J segment 12 bases; nucleotides outside the gene matches: 9. CDR3 sequence: CASSALGLESVLTF. The CDR3 DNA is TGTGCCAGCAGCGCCCTAGGACTAGAAAGCGTCCTGACTTTC.

The rearrangement uses TRBV5-1 and TRBJ2-7; D is undetermined. Germline V gene data show CDR1 as SGHRS and CDR2 as YFSETQ. The CDR3 extends over 13 amino acids. V was clipped by 0 bases and J by 3 bases, with 7 bases between them. CDR3 in amino acids: CASSLAGYYEQYF. CDR3 bases: TGCGCCAGCAGCTTGGCTGGGTACTACGAGCAGTACTTC.

J is TRBJ1-1 and V is TRBV9; no definite D call. Germline V CDR1 and CDR2: SGDLS, YYNGEE. Trimming removed 0 bases at V and 5 bases at J, with 14 bases between. The CDR3 totals 15 residues. The CDR3: CASSVVLGRRTEAFF. CDR3 nucleotides: TGTGCCAGCAGCGTAGTTCTCGGAAGGCGGACTGAAGCTTTCTTT.